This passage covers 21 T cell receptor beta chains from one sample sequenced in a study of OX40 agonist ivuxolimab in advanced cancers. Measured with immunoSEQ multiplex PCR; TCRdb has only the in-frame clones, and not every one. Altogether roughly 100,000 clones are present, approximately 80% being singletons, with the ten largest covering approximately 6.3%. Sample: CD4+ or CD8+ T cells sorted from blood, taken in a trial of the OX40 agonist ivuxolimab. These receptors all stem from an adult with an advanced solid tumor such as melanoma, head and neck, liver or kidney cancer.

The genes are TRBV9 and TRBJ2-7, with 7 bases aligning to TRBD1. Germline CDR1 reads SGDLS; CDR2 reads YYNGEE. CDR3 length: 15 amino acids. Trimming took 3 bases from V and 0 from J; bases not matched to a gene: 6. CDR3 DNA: TGTGCCAGCAGCGCCGGGACAGCCCTCTCCTACGAGCAGTACTTC. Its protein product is CASSAGTALSYEQYF.

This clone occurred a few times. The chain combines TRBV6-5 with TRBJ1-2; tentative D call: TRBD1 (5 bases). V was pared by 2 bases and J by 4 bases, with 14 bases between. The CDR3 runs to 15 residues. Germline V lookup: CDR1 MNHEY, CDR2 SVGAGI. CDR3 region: CASSYLGGLGYGYTF. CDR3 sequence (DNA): TGTGCCAGCAGTTACCTCGGGGGTCTGGGCTATGGCTACACCTTC.

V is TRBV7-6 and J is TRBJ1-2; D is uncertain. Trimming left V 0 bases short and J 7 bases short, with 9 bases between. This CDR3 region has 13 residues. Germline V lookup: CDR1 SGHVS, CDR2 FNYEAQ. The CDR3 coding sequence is TGTGCCAGCAGCTTAGCAAAAGGGAGTGGCTACACCTTC. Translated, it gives CASSLAKGSGYTF.

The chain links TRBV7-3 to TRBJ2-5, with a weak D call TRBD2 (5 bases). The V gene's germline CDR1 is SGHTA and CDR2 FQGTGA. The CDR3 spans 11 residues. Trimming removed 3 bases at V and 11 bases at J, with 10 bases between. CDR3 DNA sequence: TGTGCCAGCAGCTTTCGGGGAAGGCAGTACTTC. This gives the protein CASSFRGRQYF.

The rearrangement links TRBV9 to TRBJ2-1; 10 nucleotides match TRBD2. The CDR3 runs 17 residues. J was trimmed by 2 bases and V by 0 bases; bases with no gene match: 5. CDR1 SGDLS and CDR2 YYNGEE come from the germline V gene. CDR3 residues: CASSVAASGGPYNEQFF. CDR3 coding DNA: TGTGCCAGCAGCGTAGCGGCTAGCGGGGGCCCCTACAATGAGCAGTTCTTC.

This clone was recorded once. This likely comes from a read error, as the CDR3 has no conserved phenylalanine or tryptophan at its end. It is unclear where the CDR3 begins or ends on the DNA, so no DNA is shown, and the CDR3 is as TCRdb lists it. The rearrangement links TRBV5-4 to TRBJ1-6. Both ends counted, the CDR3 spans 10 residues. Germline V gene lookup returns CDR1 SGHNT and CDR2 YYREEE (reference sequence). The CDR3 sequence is CASSPHSSRS.

The CDR3 sequence: CASSLARQDYGYTF. CDR3 coding DNA: TGTGCCAGCAGCTTGGCCCGCCAAGACTATGGCTACACCTTC. This sequence joins TRBV5-4 and TRBJ1-2; D gene unclear. Germline V gene sequence: CDR1 SGHNT, CDR2 YYREEE (reference sequence). V was clipped by 0 bases and J by 3 bases, with 9 bases between them. This CDR3 contains 14 residues.

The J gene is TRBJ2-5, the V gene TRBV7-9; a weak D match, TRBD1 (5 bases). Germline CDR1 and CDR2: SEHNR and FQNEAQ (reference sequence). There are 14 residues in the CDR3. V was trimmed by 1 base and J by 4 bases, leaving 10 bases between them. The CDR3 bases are TGTGCCAGCAGCTTAGGGGCAGGGATAGAGACCCAGTACTTC. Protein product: CASSLGAGIETQYF.

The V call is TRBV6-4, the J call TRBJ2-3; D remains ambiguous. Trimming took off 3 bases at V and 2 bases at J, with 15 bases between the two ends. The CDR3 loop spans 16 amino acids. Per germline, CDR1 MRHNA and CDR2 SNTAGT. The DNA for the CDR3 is TGTGCCAGCAGTGAAAGCCGTGGCTTCTCCACAGATACGCAGTATTTT. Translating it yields CASSESRGFSTDTQYF.

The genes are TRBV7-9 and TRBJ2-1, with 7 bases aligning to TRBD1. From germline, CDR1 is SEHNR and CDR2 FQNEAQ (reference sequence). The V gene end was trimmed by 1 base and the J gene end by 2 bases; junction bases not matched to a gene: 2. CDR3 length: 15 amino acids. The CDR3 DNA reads TGTGCCAGCAGCTTAGGGCAGGGGGCCTACAATGAGCAGTTCTTC. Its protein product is CASSLGQGAYNEQFF.

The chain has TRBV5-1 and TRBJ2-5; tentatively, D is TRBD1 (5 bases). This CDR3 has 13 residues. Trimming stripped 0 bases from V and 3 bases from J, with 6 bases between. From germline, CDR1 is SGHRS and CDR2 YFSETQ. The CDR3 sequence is CASSLATEETQYF. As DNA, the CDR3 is TGCGCCAGCAGCTTGGCGACAGAAGAGACCCAGTACTTC.

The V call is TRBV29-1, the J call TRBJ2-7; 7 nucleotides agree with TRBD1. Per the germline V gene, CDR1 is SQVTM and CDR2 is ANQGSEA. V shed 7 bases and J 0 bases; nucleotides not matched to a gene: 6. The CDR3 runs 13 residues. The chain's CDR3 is CSARQGPSYEQYF. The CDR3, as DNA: TGCAGCGCCAGACAGGGACCCTCCTACGAGCAGTACTTC.

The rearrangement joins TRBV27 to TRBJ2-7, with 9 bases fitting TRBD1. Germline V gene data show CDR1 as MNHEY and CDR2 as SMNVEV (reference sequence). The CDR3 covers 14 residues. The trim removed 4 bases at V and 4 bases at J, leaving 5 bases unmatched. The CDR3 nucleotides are TGTGCCAGCAGTTGGGGACAGGGTTCTTACGAGCAGTACTTC. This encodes CASSWGQGSYEQYF.

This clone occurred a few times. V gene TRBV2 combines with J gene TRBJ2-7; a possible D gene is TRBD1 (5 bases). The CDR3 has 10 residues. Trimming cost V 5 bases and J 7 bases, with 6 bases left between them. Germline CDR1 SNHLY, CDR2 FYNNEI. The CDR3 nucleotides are TGTGCCAGCAGTAGGGGAGAGCAGTACTTC. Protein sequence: CASSRGEQYF.

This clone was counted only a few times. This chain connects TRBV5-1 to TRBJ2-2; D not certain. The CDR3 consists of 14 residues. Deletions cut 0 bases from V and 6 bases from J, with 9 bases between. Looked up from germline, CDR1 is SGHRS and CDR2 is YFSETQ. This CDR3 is CASSLVYGPGELFF. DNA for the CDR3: TGCGCCAGCAGCTTGGTGTACGGCCCCGGGGAGCTGTTTTTT.

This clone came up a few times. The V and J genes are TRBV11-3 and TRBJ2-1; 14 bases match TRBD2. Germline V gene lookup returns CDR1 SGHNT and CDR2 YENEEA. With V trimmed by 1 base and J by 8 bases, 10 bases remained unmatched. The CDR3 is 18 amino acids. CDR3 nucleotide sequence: TGTGCCAGCAGCTTAGGGACCGGGACTAGCGGGAGTGGATATGAGCAGTTCTTC. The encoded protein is CASSLGTGTSGSGYEQFF.

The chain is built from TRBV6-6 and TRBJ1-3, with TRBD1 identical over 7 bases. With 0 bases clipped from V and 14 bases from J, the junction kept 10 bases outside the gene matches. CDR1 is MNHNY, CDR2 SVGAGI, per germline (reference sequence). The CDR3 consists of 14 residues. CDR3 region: CASSYSRGGVFLYF. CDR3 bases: TGTGCCAGCAGTTACTCCAGGGGGGGGGTGTTTTTATATTTT.

DNA of the CDR3: TGTGCCCGGGTTACAGGGGGCAGCTACAATGAGCAGTTCTTC. Translation: CARVTGGSYNEQFF. V is TRBV21-1 and J is TRBJ2-1; TRBD1, the table's D call, lacks a check against the DNA. TRBV21-1 is annotated as a pseudogene. The length of the CDR3 is 14 residues.

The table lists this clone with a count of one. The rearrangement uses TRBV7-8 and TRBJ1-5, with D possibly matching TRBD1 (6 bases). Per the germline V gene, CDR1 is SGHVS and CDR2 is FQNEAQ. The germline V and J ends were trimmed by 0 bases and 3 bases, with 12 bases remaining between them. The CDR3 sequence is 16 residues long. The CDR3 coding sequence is TGTGCCAGCAGCTTAGCGTACAGGGCCTCCAATCAGCCCCAGCATTTT. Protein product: CASSLAYRASNQPQHF.

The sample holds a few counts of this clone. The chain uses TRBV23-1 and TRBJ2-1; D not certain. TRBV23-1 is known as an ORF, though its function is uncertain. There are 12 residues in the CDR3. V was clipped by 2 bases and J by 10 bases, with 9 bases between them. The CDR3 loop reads CASSQEAGEQFF. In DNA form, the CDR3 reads TGCGCCAGCAGTCAAGAGGCCGGAGAGCAGTTCTTC.

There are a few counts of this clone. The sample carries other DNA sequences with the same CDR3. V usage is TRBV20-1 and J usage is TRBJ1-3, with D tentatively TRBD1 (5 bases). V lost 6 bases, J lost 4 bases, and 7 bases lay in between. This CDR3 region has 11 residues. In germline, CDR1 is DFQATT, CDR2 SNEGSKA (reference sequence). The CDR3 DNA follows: TGCAGTGCAAGGACAGGAAACACCATATATTTT. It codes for CSARTGNTIYF.